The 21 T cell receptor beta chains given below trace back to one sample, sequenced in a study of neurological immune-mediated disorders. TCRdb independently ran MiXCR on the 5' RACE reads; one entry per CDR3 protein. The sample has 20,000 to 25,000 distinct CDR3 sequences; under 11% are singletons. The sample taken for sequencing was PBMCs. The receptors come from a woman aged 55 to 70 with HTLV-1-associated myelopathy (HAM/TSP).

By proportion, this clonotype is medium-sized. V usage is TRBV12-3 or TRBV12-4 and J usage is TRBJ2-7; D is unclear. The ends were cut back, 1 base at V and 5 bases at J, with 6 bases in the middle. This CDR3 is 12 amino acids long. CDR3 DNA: TGTGCCAGCAGTTTAGACCGAGACGAGCAGTACTTC. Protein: CASSLDRDEQYF.

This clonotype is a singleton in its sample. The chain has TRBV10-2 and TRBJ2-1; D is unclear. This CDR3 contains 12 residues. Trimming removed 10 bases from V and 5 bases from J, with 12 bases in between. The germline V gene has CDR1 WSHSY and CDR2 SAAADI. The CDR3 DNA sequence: TGCGCCAACGGATGGATAAACAATGAGCAGTTCTTC. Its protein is CANGWINNEQFF.

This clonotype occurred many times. The CDR3 DNA reads as TGCAGTGCCGTAGCAGGGGGGGCGGGTCAGTACTTC. It is translated as CSAVAGGAGQYF. The chain employs TRBV20-1 and TRBJ2-4, with D perhaps matching TRBD1 or TRBD2 (7 bases each). The germline gives CDR1 DFQATT, CDR2 SNEGSKA (reference sequence). CDR3 size: 12 residues. Trimming took off 6 bases at V and 12 bases at J, with 18 bases between the two ends.

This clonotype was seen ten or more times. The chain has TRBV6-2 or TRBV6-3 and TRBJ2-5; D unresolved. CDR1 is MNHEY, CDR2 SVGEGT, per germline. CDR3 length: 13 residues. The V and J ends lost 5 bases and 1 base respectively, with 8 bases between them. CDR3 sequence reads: CASSPKFQETQYF. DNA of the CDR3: TGTGCCAGCAGTCCTAAATTCCAAGAGACCCAGTACTTC.

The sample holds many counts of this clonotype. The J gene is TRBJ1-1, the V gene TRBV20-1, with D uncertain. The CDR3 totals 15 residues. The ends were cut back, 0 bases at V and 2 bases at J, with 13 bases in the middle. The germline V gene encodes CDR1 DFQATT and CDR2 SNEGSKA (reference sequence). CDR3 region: CSARDPGWGNTEAFF. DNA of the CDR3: TGCAGTGCTAGAGATCCCGGGTGGGGTAACACTGAAGCTTTCTTT.

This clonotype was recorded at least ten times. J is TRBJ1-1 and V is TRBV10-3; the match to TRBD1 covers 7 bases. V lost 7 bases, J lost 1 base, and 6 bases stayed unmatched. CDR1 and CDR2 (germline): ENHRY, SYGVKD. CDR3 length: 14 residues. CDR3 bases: TGTGCCATCACCTTAAACAGGGGGAACACTGAAGCTTTCTTT. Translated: CAITLNRGNTEAFF.

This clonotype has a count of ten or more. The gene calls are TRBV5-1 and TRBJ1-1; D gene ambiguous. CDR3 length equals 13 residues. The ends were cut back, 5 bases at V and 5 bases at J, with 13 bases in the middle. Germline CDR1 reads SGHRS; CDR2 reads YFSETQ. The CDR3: CASRFNPYTEAFF. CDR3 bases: TGCGCCAGCAGGTTTAATCCCTATACTGAAGCTTTCTTT.

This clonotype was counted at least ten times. The CDR3 region has the DNA TGTGCCAGCAGCCCCTATAGGGCAGGGGGAATGAACACTGAAGCTTTCTTT. This sequence encodes CASSPYRAGGMNTEAFF. The chain combines TRBV12-3 or TRBV12-4 with TRBJ1-1; 7 nucleotides align to TRBD1. The CDR3 is made up of 17 amino acids. V trimming: 6 bases; J trimming: 0 bases; junction bases outside the gene matches: 13.

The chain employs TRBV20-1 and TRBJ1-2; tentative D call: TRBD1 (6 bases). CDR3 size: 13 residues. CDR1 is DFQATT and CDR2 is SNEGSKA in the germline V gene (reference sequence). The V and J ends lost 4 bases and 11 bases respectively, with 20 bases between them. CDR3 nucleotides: TGCAGTGCTATCGGGGGCACCGACCTCTTTTACACCTTC. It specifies CSAIGGTDLFYTF.

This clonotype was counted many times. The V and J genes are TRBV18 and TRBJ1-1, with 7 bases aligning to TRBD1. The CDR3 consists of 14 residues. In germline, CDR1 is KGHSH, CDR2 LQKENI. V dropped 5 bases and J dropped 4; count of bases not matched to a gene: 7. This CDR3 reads CASSADREGTEAFF. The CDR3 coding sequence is TGTGCCAGCTCAGCTGACAGGGAGGGCACTGAAGCTTTCTTT.

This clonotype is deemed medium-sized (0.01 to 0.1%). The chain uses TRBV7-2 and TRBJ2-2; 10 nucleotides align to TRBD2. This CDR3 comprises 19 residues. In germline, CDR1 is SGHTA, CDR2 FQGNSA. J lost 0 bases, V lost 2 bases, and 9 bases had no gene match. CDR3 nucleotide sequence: TGTGCCAGCAGCTTACCCTGGTGGCTAGCGGGGGCGAACACCGGGGAGCTGTTTTTT. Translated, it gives CASSLPWWLAGANTGELFF.

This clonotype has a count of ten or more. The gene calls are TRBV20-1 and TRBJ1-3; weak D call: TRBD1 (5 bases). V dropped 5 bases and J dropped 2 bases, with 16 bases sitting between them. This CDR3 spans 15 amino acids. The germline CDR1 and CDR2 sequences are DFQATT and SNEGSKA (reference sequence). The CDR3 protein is CSAPHSRGAGNTIYF. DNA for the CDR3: TGCAGTGCTCCCCATTCTAGGGGAGCTGGAAACACCATATATTTT.

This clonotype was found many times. The CDR3: CSARDDGYGYTF. DNA of the CDR3: TGCAGTGCTAGAGATGACGGGTATGGCTACACCTTC. The gene calls are TRBV20-1 and TRBJ1-2; D unclear. This CDR3 comprises 12 residues. V was pared by 0 bases and J by 5 bases, with 7 bases between. CDR1 DFQATT and CDR2 SNEGSKA come from the germline V gene (reference sequence).

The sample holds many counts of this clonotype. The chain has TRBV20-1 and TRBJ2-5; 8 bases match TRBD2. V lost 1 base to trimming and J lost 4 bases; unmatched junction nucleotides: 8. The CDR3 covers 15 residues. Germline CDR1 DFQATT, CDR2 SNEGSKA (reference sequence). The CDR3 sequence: CSARVGGGQGETQYF. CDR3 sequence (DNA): TGCAGTGCTAGAGTTGGCGGGGGGCAGGGAGAGACCCAGTACTTC.

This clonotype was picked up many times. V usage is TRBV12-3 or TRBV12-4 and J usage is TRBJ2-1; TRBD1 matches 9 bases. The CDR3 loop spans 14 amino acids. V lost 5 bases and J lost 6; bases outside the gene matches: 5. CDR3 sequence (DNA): TGTGCCAGCAGTCCCGGGACAGGGCTCAATGAGCAGTTCTTC. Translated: CASSPGTGLNEQFF.

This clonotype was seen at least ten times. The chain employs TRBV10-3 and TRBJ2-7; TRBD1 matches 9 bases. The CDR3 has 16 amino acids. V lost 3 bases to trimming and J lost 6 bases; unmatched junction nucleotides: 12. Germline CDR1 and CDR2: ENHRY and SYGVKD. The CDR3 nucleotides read TGTGCCATCAGTGACACCCCGGGGACAGGGAGTGGCGAGCAGTACTTC. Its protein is CAISDTPGTGSGEQYF.

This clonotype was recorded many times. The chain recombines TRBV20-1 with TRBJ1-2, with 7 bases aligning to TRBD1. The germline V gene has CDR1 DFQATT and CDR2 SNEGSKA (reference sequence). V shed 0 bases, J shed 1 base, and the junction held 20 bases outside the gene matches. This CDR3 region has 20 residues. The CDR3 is CSARDESWWGRGTINYGYTF. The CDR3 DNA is TGCAGTGCTAGAGATGAGTCCTGGTGGGGCAGGGGGACCATTAACTATGGCTACACCTTC.

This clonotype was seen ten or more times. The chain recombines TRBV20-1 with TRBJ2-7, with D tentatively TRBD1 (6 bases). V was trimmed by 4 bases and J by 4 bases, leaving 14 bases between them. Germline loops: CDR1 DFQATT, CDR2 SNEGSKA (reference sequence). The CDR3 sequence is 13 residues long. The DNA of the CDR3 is TGCAGTGCTATAGGACAGATGGAGTACGAGCAGTACTTC. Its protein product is CSAIGQMEYEQYF.

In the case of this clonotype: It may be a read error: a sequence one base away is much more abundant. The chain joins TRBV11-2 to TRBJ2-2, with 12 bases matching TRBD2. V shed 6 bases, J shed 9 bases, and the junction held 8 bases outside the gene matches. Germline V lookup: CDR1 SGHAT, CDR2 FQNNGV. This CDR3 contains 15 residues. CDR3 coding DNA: TGTGCCAGCAGTCTAGCGGGGGGGCGAACCCGGGAGCTGTTTTTT. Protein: CASSLAGGRTRELFF.

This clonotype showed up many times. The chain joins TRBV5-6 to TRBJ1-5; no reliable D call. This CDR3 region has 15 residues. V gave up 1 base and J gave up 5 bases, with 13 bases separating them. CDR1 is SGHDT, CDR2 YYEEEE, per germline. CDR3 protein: CASSLIVESDQPQHF. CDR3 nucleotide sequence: TGTGCCAGCAGCTTGATCGTGGAGAGTGATCAGCCCCAGCATTTT.

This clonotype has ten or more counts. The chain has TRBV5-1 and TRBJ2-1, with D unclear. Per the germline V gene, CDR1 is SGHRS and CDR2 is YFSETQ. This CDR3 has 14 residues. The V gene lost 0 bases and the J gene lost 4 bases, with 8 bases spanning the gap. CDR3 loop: CASSLGSLYNEQFF. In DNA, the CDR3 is TGCGCCAGCAGCTTGGGGTCCCTGTACAATGAGCAGTTCTTC.